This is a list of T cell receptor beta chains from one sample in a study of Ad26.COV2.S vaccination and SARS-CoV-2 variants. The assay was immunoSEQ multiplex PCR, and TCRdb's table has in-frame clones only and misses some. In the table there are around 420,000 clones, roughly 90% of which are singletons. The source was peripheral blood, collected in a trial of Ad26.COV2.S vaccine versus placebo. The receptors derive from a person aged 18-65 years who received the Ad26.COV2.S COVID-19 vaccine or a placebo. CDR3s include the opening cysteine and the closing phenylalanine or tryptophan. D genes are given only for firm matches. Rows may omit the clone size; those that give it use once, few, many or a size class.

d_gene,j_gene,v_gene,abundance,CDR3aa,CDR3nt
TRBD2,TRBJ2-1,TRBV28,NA,CASSFGGGSYNEQFF,TGTGCCAGCAGTTTCGGGGGGGGCTCCTACAATGAGCAGTTCTTC
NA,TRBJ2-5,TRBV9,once,CASSALPTTGQETQYF,TGTGCCAGCAGCGCCTTACCGACCACGGGGCAAGAGACCCAGTACTTC
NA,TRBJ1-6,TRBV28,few,CASSSPGTYNSPLHF,TGTGCCAGCAGTTCCCCGGGGACCTATAATTCACCCCTCCACTTT
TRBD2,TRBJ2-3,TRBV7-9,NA,CASSLGLSGLAGGLRMQYF,TGTGCCAGCAGCTTAGGACTTTCAGGACTAGCGGGGGGGCTAAGAATGCAGTATTTT
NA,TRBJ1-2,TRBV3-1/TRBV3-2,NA,CASSQAGANYGYTF,TGTGCCAGCAGCCAAGCGGGGGCGAACTATGGCTACACCTTC
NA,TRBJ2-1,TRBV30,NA,CAWSVQVGMDEQFF,TGTGCCTGGAGTGTACAGGTAGGGATGGATGAGCAGTTCTTC
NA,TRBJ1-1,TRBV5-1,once,CASSLGRGITEAFF,TGCGCCAGCAGCTTGGGAAGAGGGATCACTGAAGCTTTCTTT
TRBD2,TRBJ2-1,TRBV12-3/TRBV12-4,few,CASSRTGLEQFF,TGTGCCAGCAGCCGAACGGGACTAGAGCAGTTCTTC
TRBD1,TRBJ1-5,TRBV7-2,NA,CASSLEVGGHQPQHF,TGTGCCAGCAGCTTAGAGGTAGGGGGCCATCAGCCCCAGCATTTT
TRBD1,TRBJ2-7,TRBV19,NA,CASSPRDRGSYEQYF,TGTGCCAGTAGTCCCCGGGACAGGGGTTCCTACGAGCAGTACTTC
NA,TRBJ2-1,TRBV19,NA,CASSISAGNEQFF,TGTGCCAGTAGTATATCGGCTGGGAATGAGCAGTTCTTC
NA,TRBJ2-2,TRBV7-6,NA,CASSTGLGAGELFF,TGTGCCAGCAGCACCGGATTGGGTGCCGGGGAGCTGTTTTTT
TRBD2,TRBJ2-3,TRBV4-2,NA,CASSHLDSSGDHNTQYF,TGTGCCAGCAGCCACCTGGATTCTAGCGGGGATCATAATACGCAGTATTTT
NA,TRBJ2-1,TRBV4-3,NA,CASSQGRLGLNEQFF,TGCGCCAGCAGCCAGGGCCGACTAGGATTGAATGAGCAGTTCTTC
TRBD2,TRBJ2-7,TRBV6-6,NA,CATLTSGHYEQYF,TGTGCCACTTTGACTAGCGGGCACTACGAGCAGTACTTC
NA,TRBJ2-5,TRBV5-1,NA,CASSSGQGQGAQYF,TGCGCCAGCAGCTCTGGACAAGGGCAAGGGGCCCAGTACTTC
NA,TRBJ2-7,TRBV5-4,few,CASSWGVGGLQDYEQYF,TGTGCCAGCAGCTGGGGGGTCGGAGGCCTCCAAGACTACGAGCAGTACTTC
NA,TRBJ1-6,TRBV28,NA,CASSLRSPLHF,TGTGCCAGCAGTTTACGTTCACCCCTCCACTTT
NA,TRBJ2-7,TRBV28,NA,CASREGLGYEQYF,TGTGCCAGCAGGGAGGGCCTAGGTTACGAGCAGTACTTC
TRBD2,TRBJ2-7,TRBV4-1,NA,CASSQFTSGGASYEQYF,TGCGCCAGCAGCCAATTCACTAGCGGGGGTGCTTCCTACGAGCAGTACTTC
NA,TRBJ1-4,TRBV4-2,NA,CASSQEGGVGTNEKLFF,TGTGCCAGCAGCCAAGAGGGGGGGGTTGGGACTAATGAAAAACTGTTTTTT
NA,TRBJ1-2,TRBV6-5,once,CASSYFSGTAHYGYTF,TGTGCCAGCAGTTACTTCTCCGGGACGGCACACTATGGCTACACCTTC
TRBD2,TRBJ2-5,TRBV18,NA,CASSLGVSGAETQYF,TGTGCCAGCTCACTTGGAGTCAGCGGGGCTGAGACCCAGTACTTC
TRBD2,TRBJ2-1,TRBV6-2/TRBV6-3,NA,CASSRTSGTYNEQFF,TGTGCCAGCAGTCGTACTAGCGGAACCTACAATGAGCAGTTCTTC
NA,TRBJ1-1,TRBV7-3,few,CASSLMGHKNTEAFF,TGTGCCAGCAGCTTGATGGGACACAAAAACACTGAAGCTTTCTTT
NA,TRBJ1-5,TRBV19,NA,CASSMGLKDQPQHF,TGTGCCAGTAGTATGGGCCTGAAGGATCAGCCCCAGCATTTT
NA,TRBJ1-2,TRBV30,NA,CAWTDTPRYGYTF,TGTGCCTGGACCGACACCCCACGGTATGGCTACACCTTC
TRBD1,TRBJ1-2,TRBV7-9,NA,CASRTGTAYGYTF,TGTGCCAGCAGGACCGGGACAGCCTATGGCTACACCTTC